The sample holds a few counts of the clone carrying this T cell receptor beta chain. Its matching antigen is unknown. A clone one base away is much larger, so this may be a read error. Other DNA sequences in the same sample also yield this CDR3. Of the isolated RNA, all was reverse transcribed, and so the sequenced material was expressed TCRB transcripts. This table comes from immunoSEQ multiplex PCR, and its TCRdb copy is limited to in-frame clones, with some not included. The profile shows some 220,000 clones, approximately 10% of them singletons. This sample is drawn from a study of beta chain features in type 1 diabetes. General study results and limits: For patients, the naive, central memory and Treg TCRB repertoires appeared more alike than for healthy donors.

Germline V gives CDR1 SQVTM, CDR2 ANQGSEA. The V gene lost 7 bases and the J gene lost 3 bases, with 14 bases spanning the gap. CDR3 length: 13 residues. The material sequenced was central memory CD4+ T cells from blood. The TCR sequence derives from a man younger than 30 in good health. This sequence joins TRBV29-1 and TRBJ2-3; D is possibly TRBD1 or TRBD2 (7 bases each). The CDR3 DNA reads TGCAGCGGGCGCCAGGGGGGGACAGATACGCAGTATTTT. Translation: CSGRQGGTDTQYF.